Below, 14 T cell receptor beta chains from the same sample are listed, as sequenced in a study of blood T cell repertoires in COVID-19 (dated by TCRdb to 2019 to 2021). Libraries were built with the immunoSEQ multiplex PCR assay. In its TCRdb copy, this immuneACCESS table keeps in-frame sequences only and misses some clones. Where compared with another copy, unresolved V genes explain less than half of these, and the others have no known cause. For this sample there are about 280,000 clones; around nine tenths appear just once. Jointly, the top ten make up about 4.6% of the sample. Sequenced sample: peripheral blood. The receptors derive from a man aged 40-49 years with acute or convalescent COVID-19.

The V call is TRBV7-8, the J call TRBJ1-5; no reliable D call. Germline values: CDR1 SGHVS, CDR2 FQNEAQ. The CDR3 runs 13 residues. V shed 5 bases and J shed 7 bases, with 12 bases lying between them. The CDR3 DNA sequence: TGTGCCAGCAGCCTCTCGGGTAGGCAGCCCCAGCATTTT. It specifies CASSLSGRQPQHF. The full variable domain, in which reference TRBV7-8 and TRBJ1-5 provide the parts outside the CDR3, is GAGVSQSPRYKVAKRGQDVALRCDPISGHVSLFWYQQALGQGPEFLTYFQNEAQLDKSGLPSDRFFAERPEGSVSTLKIQRTQQEDSAVYLCASSLSGRQPQHFGDGTRLSIL.

This chain uses TRBV10-3 with TRBJ1-1; no reliable D call. The CDR3 sequence is 11 residues long. The ends were cut back, 7 bases at V and 6 bases at J, with 9 bases in the middle. The V gene's germline CDR1 is ENHRY and CDR2 SYGVKD. The CDR3 is CAIKREAEAFF. The CDR3 DNA reads TGTGCCATCAAACGAGAGGCTGAAGCTTTCTTT.

The V and J genes are TRBV20-1 and TRBJ1-5, with D tentatively TRBD1 (5 bases). Trimming shortened V by 3 bases and J by 4 bases, and 19 bases separated the two germline ends. Germline V gives CDR1 DFQATT, CDR2 SNEGSKA (reference sequence). The CDR3 spans 16 residues. CDR3 loop: CSASLPGWTFNQPQHF. Here the CDR3 DNA reads TGCAGTGCTAGTCTCCCGGGTTGGACATTTAATCAGCCCCAGCATTTT.

The V and J genes are TRBV6-4 and TRBJ2-1; perhaps TRBD1 as D (5 bases). V was trimmed by 4 bases and J by 4 bases, leaving 11 bases between them. The germline CDR1 and CDR2 sequences are MRHNA and SNTAGT. The CDR3 covers 14 residues. The CDR3 is CASSVQGGYNEQFF. The CDR3 DNA follows: TGTGCCAGCAGTGTGCAGGGTGGGTACAATGAGCAGTTCTTC.

The rearrangement joins TRBV24-1 to TRBJ2-7; D call uncertain. Germline V gene data show CDR1 as KGHDR and CDR2 as SFDVKD. V was cut by 5 bases and J by 3 bases, with 7 bases left in between. This CDR3 contains 12 residues. The CDR3: CATSGGLYEQYF. The CDR3 DNA follows: TGTGCCACCAGTGGAGGCCTCTACGAGCAGTACTTC.

This clone was counted a few times. The chain couples TRBV4-2 to TRBJ1-5; D not resolved. The V gene lost 0 bases and the J gene lost 9 bases, with 15 bases spanning the gap. CDR1 LGHNA and CDR2 YNFKEQ come from the germline V gene. This CDR3 region has 15 residues. As DNA, the CDR3 is TGTGCCAGCAGCCAAGATCGGGAAAGCCTGTGGCCCCAGCATTTT. Translated: CASSQDRESLWPQHF.

The genes are TRBV5-6 and TRBJ2-7; 14 bases align to TRBD2. After removal of 1 base from V and 6 bases from J, the junction contained 6 bases not matched to a gene. CDR3 length: 16 amino acids. In germline, CDR1 is SGHDT, CDR2 YYEEEE. DNA of the CDR3: TGTGCCAGCAGCTTGCGCCAGACTAGCGGGGGGGGCGAGCAGTACTTC. This encodes CASSLRQTSGGGEQYF.

Here the CDR3 DNA reads TGTGCCAGCAGCCCACAGCGGGGGCCGTACAATGAGCAGTTCTTC. The encoded protein is CASSPQRGPYNEQFF. J is TRBJ2-1 and V is TRBV7-3; 8 bases map to TRBD2. Germline values: CDR1 SGHTA, CDR2 FQGTGA. The CDR3 contains 15 residues. The V segment lost 5 bases and the J segment 4 bases; nucleotides outside the gene matches: 7.

This clone was seen a handful of times. The chain has TRBV14 and TRBJ1-2; 10 bases match TRBD1. Germline V gene sequence: CDR1 SGHDN, CDR2 FVKESK. The CDR3 covers 15 residues. V shed 6 bases, J shed 4 bases, and the junction held 8 bases outside the gene matches. CDR3 in amino acids: CASSKDRGRGYGYTF. The CDR3, as DNA: TGTGCCAGCAGTAAAGACAGGGGGCGAGGCTATGGCTACACCTTC.

The chain links TRBV19 to TRBJ2-2, with TRBD1 identical over 7 bases. V lost 6 bases to trimming and J lost 2 bases; unmatched junction nucleotides: 3. CDR1 and CDR2 from the germline V gene are LNHDA and SQIVND (reference sequence). The CDR3 is 14 residues long. The CDR3 nucleotides read TGTGCCAGTAGCTGGGACAGCAACACCGGGGAGCTGTTTTTT. Protein: CASSWDSNTGELFF.

The chain joins TRBV11-3 to TRBJ2-1, with 11 nucleotides matching TRBD2. Germline assignment: CDR1 SGHNT and CDR2 YENEEA. The CDR3 has 16 residues. J was trimmed by 9 bases and V by 5 bases; bases with no gene match: 12. CDR3 in amino acids: CASSPLAGGQGGEQFF. Here the CDR3 DNA reads TGTGCCAGCAGCCCCCTAGCGGGGGGCCAGGGGGGTGAGCAGTTCTTC.

This clone has just one count. The J gene is TRBJ1-5, the V gene TRBV5-4; 7 positions match TRBD1. Per the germline V gene, CDR1 is SGHNT and CDR2 is YYREEE (reference sequence). Losses at the gene ends were 0 bases for V and 6 bases for J; bases not matched to a gene: 6. This CDR3 has 15 residues. The chain's CDR3 is CASSLDRGQSQPQHF. DNA for the CDR3: TGTGCCAGCAGCTTGGACAGGGGTCAAAGTCAGCCCCAGCATTTT.

The V gene is TRBV30, the J gene TRBJ2-2, with D unresolved. Germline lookup yields CDR1 GTSNPN and CDR2 SVGIG (reference sequence). This CDR3 spans 13 amino acids. V gave up 0 bases and J gave up 2 bases, with 4 bases separating them. Written as DNA, the CDR3 is TGTGCCTGGAGTGTCGTAAACACCGGGGAGCTGTTTTTT. Translation gives CAWSVVNTGELFF. The complete variable domain, with remaining parts taken from reference TRBV30 and TRBJ2-2, reads SQTIHQWPATLVQPVGSPLSLECTVEGTSNPNLYWYRQAAGRGLQLLFYSVGIGQISSEVPQNLSASRPQDRQFILSSKKLLLSDSGFYLCAWSVVNTGELFFGEGSRLTVL.

The chain has TRBV12-3 or TRBV12-4 and TRBJ1-2; D gene ambiguous. The CDR3 loop spans 13 amino acids. Trimming removed 6 bases at V and 8 bases at J, with 16 bases between. This CDR3 is CASSFGVNRGYTF. As DNA, the CDR3 is TGTGCCAGCAGCTTCGGGGTTAACCGGGGCTACACCTTC.